This TCR beta chain is from a study of blood T cell repertoires in COVID-19. For the study at large: In each case, the material was cDNA or gDNA derived from T cells, B-cell-depleted T cells, or PBMCs.

From germline, CDR1 is SGDLS and CDR2 YYNGEE. CDR3 length: 15 residues. Germline trimming cut 0 bases from V and 11 bases from J; bases unmatched to any gene: 6. Under the authors' procedure: Amplified reference gene primers provided the basis for estimating nucleated cell counts. Clones were sequenced by immunoSEQ multiplex PCR, and TCRdb holds only the in-frame ones, with some missing. V and J calls and clone size follow that table, whereas D and trimming were derived from the DNA. The table has 200,000 to 250,000 clones, about 85% seen once. This TCR was sampled from a man under 40 who had recovered from COVID-19. The chain employs TRBV9 and TRBJ1-6, with 9 bases that match TRBD1. Sequencing was performed on PBMCs or T cells enriched from blood (not recorded which). CDR3 sequence: CASSVGDRELPPLHF. In nucleotides, the CDR3 is TGTGCCAGCAGCGTAGGGGACAGGGAGTTACCACCCCTCCACTTT.